This T cell receptor (beta chain) was sequenced in a study of cytomegalovirus exposure and HLA in healthy donors. Study information: Unique TCRs from HLA-typed donors, around 79 million of them, were held in an early data release.

About this clone itself: The antigen is not known.

PCR employed 60 Vbeta and 13 Jbeta primers. The repertoire was sequenced with immunoSEQ multiplex PCR; TCRdb's copy has only in-frame clones and lacks some. Among 150,000 to 200,000 clones listed, roughly 68% were seen once. The V gene's germline CDR1 is SGHKS and CDR2 YYEKEE (reference sequence). V lost 3 bases to trimming and J lost 4 bases, with 19 bases between them. There are 16 residues in the CDR3. Notes on the study in general: The HLA-A and HLA-B alleles of most subjects were reportedly predicted accurately from TCR beta sequences. The dataset shows that most TCR sequences were rare, while some public TCRs occurred in many donors. According to the study, around 160 TCR beta chains were cytomegalovirus-associated.

The receptor was derived from a man aged 25-40 years in good health and CMV-seropositive. V is TRBV5-5 and J is TRBJ1-1, with D possibly being TRBD1 (5 bases). Sample: PBMCs. The CDR3 sequence is CASSWGGRWRSTEAFF. CDR3 DNA: TGTGCCAGCAGCTGGGGGGGTAGATGGAGGAGCACTGAAGCTTTCTTT.